This T cell receptor beta chain was captured by sequencing in a study of OX40 agonist ivuxolimab in advanced cancers. Across the study: The study treated patients with ivuxolimab, an agonistic anti-OX40 (CD134) antibody.

The table lists this clone with a count of one. Its antigen remains unknown. Germline assignment: CDR1 SEHNR and CDR2 FQNEAQ (reference sequence). The CDR3 contains 16 residues. V lost 8 bases, J lost 1 base, and 17 bases lay in between. Using immunoSEQ multiplex PCR, the repertoire was profiled, and TCRdb retains in-frame clones only, with some absent. The data show around 100,000 clones, around 90% seen once. Study outcomes and limitations: It was also the case that some nonresponders had low normalized T-cell clonal expansion. Expanded clones were, on average, more numerous in CD8+ T cells than in CD4+.

Source: CD4+ or CD8+ T cells sorted from blood, taken in a trial of the OX40 agonist ivuxolimab. The TCR was taken from an adult with an advanced solid tumor such as melanoma, head and neck, liver or kidney cancer. This chain joins TRBV7-9 and TRBJ2-2; possible D gene TRBD1, 6 bases. The CDR3 coding sequence is TGTGCCAGCCAGCTGTCCGGGACACTGAACACCGGGGAGCTGTTTTTT. Its protein product is CASQLSGTLNTGELFF.